This T cell receptor (beta chain) was captured in a study of blood T cell repertoires in COVID-19. Looking at the study overall: PBMCs, B-cell-depleted T cells, or T cells provided the cDNA or gDNA that made up the material.

Per germline, CDR1 SGHAT and CDR2 FQNNGV. The V segment lost 3 bases and the J segment 5 bases; nucleotides outside the gene matches: 3. The CDR3 covers 14 residues. Those enrolled, adults aged 18 to 89 years, came from about 24 US areas. As for this clone: Additional DNA sequences in this sample encode the identical CDR3.

Per the authors' pipeline: The assay estimated nucleated cells by amplifying reference gene primers. The method was immunoSEQ multiplex PCR; TCRdb's version includes in-frame clones alone and lacks a portion of them. That table supplies the V and J calls and clone size; D and trimming were determined from the DNA. The sample consists of roughly 430,000 clones, approximately 90% of them appearing once. This chain joins TRBV11-2 and TRBJ1-1; 10 nucleotides line up with TRBD1. Sequencing was carried out using PBMCs or T cells enriched from blood (not recorded which). The receptor was isolated from a woman under 30 who had been exposed to COVID-19. The CDR3 nucleotides read TGTGCCAGCAGCTTTGGACAGGGGGGTACTGAAGCTTTCTTT. Protein sequence: CASSFGQGGTEAFF.